The 4 T cell receptor beta chains below all came from one sample that was sequenced in a study of shared T cell receptors in the human thymus. Sequencing used immunoSEQ multiplex PCR; TCRdb keeps in-frame clones, though not all of them. In the table there are almost 550,000 clones, 78% of which are singletons. These data are also associated with another study on human thymus T cells.

Material for sequencing was thymocytes. The source is a boy under three years old with a congenital heart defect.

This clone was counted only a few times. The gene calls are TRBV7-2 and TRBJ2-5; a possible D gene is TRBD2 (6 bases). Per germline, CDR1 SGHTA and CDR2 FQGNSA. The V end lost 2 bases, the J end lost 2 bases, and 9 bases lay between the germline ends. There are 14 residues in the CDR3. In DNA form, the CDR3 reads TGTGCCAGCAGCTTAAGACTAGGTCAAGAGACCCAGTACTTC. It specifies CASSLRLGQETQYF.

The V call is TRBV5-1, the J call TRBJ2-2, with 10 bases that match TRBD2. After removal of 0 bases from V and 4 bases from J, the junction contained 9 bases not matched to a gene. CDR1 is SGHRS, CDR2 YFSETQ, per germline. The CDR3 extends over 18 amino acids. As DNA, the CDR3 is TGCGCCAGCAGCTTGGCGGCTAGCGGGAGCTCGAGCACCGGGGAGCTGTTTTTT. Its translation: CASSLAASGSSSTGELFF.

The chain carries TRBV6-6 and TRBJ1-5, with TRBD1 matching 7 bases. V lost 0 bases, J lost 5 bases, and 4 bases stayed unmatched. This CDR3 contains 15 residues. Germline V gene lookup returns CDR1 MNHNY and CDR2 SVGAGI (reference sequence). The chain's CDR3 is CASSYSGTVYQPQHF. CDR3 DNA: TGTGCCAGCAGTTACTCCGGGACAGTATATCAGCCCCAGCATTTT.

This rearrangement joins TRBV5-6 to TRBJ2-2; TRBD1 agrees at 8 bases. This CDR3 comprises 14 residues. The junction had 1 base not matched to a gene; V was cut back by 3 bases and J by 3 bases. The V gene's germline CDR1 is SGHDT and CDR2 YYEEEE. The DNA of the CDR3 is TGTGCCAGCAGCTGGACAGGGTACACCGGGGAGCTGTTTTTT. Encoded protein: CASSWTGYTGELFF.